These 28 T cell receptor beta chains share one sample of origin, sequenced in a study of early T cells in non-severe SARS-CoV-2 infection. TCRdb recomputed calls from the 5' RACE reads with MiXCR, one row per CDR3 protein. The sample has tens of thousands of distinct CDR3 sequences; 10% to 15% are singletons. Sequencing was carried out using whole blood. These TCRs come from an adult who was a healthcare worker with PCR-confirmed SARS-CoV-2 infection or an uninfected control (not recorded which).

This clonotype was observed a handful of times. V gene TRBV6-6 combines with J gene TRBJ1-1, with TRBD1 identical over 7 bases. The CDR3 runs 15 residues. V shed 2 bases, J shed 1 base, and the junction held 4 bases outside the gene matches. CDR1 and CDR2 from the germline V gene are MNHNY and SVGAGI (reference sequence). The CDR3 nucleotides are TGTGCCAGCAGTTACGCCGGGGACAGGAACACTGAAGCTTTCTTT. It codes for CASSYAGDRNTEAFF.

This clonotype was recorded only once. This chain links TRBV3-1 with TRBJ2-1, with 11 nucleotides matching TRBD2. The germline CDR1 and CDR2 sequences are LGHDT and YNNKEL (reference sequence). The CDR3 consists of 14 residues. V lost 7 bases to trimming and J lost 5 bases; unmatched junction nucleotides: 4. The CDR3 DNA follows: TGTGCCAGCAAGCCACTAGCGGGGGACAATGAGCAGTTCTTC. Translation: CASKPLAGDNEQFF.

This clonotype was observed at least ten times. The V and J genes are TRBV4-1 and TRBJ1-4; unclear D gene. V shed 0 bases and J shed 6 bases, with 14 bases lying between them. The CDR3 covers 16 residues. Germline values: CDR1 MGHRA, CDR2 YSYEKL. The CDR3 bases are TGCGCCAGCAGCCAAGAAAGTAGGCCACTTGATGAAAAACTGTTTTTT. Translation gives CASSQESRPLDEKLFF.

This clonotype was observed many times. The chain combines TRBV20-1 with TRBJ2-3; D may match TRBD1 or TRBD2 (7 bases each). There are 16 residues in the CDR3. Germline V lookup: CDR1 DFQATT, CDR2 SNEGSKA (reference sequence). The V end was cut by 3 bases, the J end by 2 bases, with 18 bases between. The CDR3 DNA is TGCAGTGCTAGTGATAGGGGGCGGGGGAACACAGATACGCAGTATTTT. It translates to CSASDRGRGNTDTQYF.

This clonotype was counted ten times or more. The chain recombines TRBV29-1 with TRBJ2-3; TRBD2 matches 7 bases. The J segment lost 0 bases and the V segment lost 2 bases, leaving 2 bases of the junction unmatched. Germline CDR1 reads SQVTM; CDR2 reads ANQGSEA. The CDR3 runs 14 residues. The CDR3 reads CSVEPSGSTDTQYF. In DNA form, the CDR3 reads TGCAGCGTTGAACCTAGCGGTAGCACAGATACGCAGTATTTT.

This clonotype showed up many times. The V and J genes are TRBV6-5 and TRBJ1-6; the match to TRBD1 covers 8 bases. The V and J ends lost 0 bases and 4 bases, in that order; junction bases with no gene match: 8. Germline loops: CDR1 MNHEY, CDR2 SVGAGI. The CDR3 is 18 residues long. The CDR3 DNA follows: TGTGCCAGCAGTTACTCCCCCCCGGGACAGGAGTATAATTCACCCCTCCACTTT. It is translated as CASSYSPPGQEYNSPLHF.

This clonotype has ten or more counts. The V and J genes are TRBV20-1 and TRBJ2-5; no clear D gene. The germline V gene has CDR1 DFQATT and CDR2 SNEGSKA (reference sequence). This CDR3 is built from 13 residues. V lost 2 bases, J lost 2 bases, and 9 bases lay in between. The CDR3 spells CSARTPTQETQYF. The CDR3 DNA reads TGCAGTGCTAGAACACCAACTCAAGAGACCCAGTACTTC.

This clonotype has at least ten counts. The V gene is TRBV20-1, the J gene TRBJ1-5; the D gene is possibly TRBD1 (6 bases). The germline V gene encodes CDR1 DFQATT and CDR2 SNEGSKA (reference sequence). The germline V and J ends were trimmed by 6 bases and 1 base, with 10 bases remaining between them. CDR3 size: 13 residues. The CDR3: CSARTDSNQPQHF. CDR3 bases: TGCAGTGCCAGGACAGACAGCAATCAGCCCCAGCATTTT.

This chain joins TRBV25-1 and TRBJ2-5, with TRBD1 matching over 8 bases. Germline V gene data show CDR1 as MGHDK and CDR2 as SYGVNS. V was pared by 1 base and J by 1 base, with 2 bases of the junction left unmatched. The CDR3 extends over 15 amino acids. The CDR3 region is CASSEWTGIQETQYF. CDR3 coding DNA: TGTGCCAGCAGTGAATGGACAGGGATCCAAGAGACCCAGTACTTC.

This clonotype occurred many times. V gene TRBV4-2 combines with J gene TRBJ1-4; weak D call: TRBD1 (5 bases). The CDR3 is 16 amino acids. The V gene's germline CDR1 is LGHNA and CDR2 YNFKEQ. Between the trimmed V and J ends, which lost 2 bases and 7 bases, there was a span of 17 bases. CDR3 in amino acids: CASSQPPQGSSEKLFF. The CDR3 bases are TGTGCCAGCAGCCAACCCCCGCAGGGTTCGAGTGAAAAACTGTTTTTT.

The V and J genes are TRBV7-9 and TRBJ2-7; D gene ambiguous. Germline loops: CDR1 SEHNR, CDR2 FQNEAQ (reference sequence). Trimming shortened V by 7 bases and J by 2 bases, and 15 bases separated the two germline ends. The CDR3 is 14 residues long. The CDR3 spells CASTRDPDAYEQYF. In nucleotides, the CDR3 is TGTGCCAGCACCCGCGACCCGGACGCCTACGAGCAGTACTTC.

The chain employs TRBV7-2 and TRBJ2-1, with 9 bases aligning to TRBD1. This CDR3 is built from 16 residues. Germline V gene sequence: CDR1 SGHTA, CDR2 FQGNSA. V was clipped by 0 bases and J by 8 bases; unmatched bases: 8. The CDR3 sequence: CASSLAAGTGSDEQFF. In DNA, the CDR3 is TGTGCCAGCAGCTTAGCGGCCGGGACAGGGTCCGATGAGCAGTTCTTC.

The chain links TRBV28 to TRBJ1-2; 7 bases align to TRBD1. Trimming took 4 bases from V and 0 from J; bases not matched to a gene: 2. Germline-derived CDR1 and CDR2 are MDHEN and SYDVKM. The CDR3 sequence is 14 residues long. The CDR3 coding sequence is TGTGCCAGCAGTTCGGGGACAGCTAACTATGGCTACACCTTC. As protein: CASSSGTANYGYTF.

This clonotype was seen more than once but under ten times. V usage is TRBV20-1 and J usage is TRBJ1-1; D is perhaps TRBD1 (6 bases). The CDR3 totals 13 residues. V was trimmed by 5 bases and J by 0 bases, leaving 10 bases between them. Germline-derived CDR1 and CDR2 are DFQATT and SNEGSKA (reference sequence). The CDR3 coding sequence is TGCAGTGCTTTGGACAGCCTGAACACTGAAGCTTTCTTT. Translating gives CSALDSLNTEAFF.

V is TRBV7-8 and J is TRBJ2-5, with no clear D. The CDR3 runs to 12 residues. Per germline, CDR1 SGHVS and CDR2 FQNEAQ. V gave up 5 bases and J gave up 7 bases, with 11 bases separating them. The CDR3 bases are TGTGCCAGCAGCCCCCCTTTTGTGACCCAGTACTTC. It yields the protein CASSPPFVTQYF.

This clonotype was seen more than once but under ten times. V and J are TRBV20-1 and TRBJ2-4, with D unclear. Germline V lookup: CDR1 DFQATT, CDR2 SNEGSKA (reference sequence). Trimming removed 4 bases at V and 8 bases at J, with 9 bases between. CDR3 length: 11 residues. The CDR3 protein is CSATLMDIQYF. The CDR3 DNA is TGCAGTGCTACCCTGATGGACATTCAGTACTTC.

This clonotype was counted at least ten times. The chain recombines TRBV7-8 with TRBJ2-1, with D possibly being TRBD1 (5 bases). The V end lost 4 bases, the J end lost 2 bases, and 18 bases lay between the germline ends. This CDR3 spans 17 amino acids. Germline values: CDR1 SGHVS, CDR2 FQNEAQ. The CDR3 DNA sequence: TGTGCCAGCAGCTCTCGAGTTTGGGGCGCGACCTACAATGAGCAGTTCTTC. This gives the protein CASSSRVWGATYNEQFF.

The chain employs TRBV6-5 and TRBJ2-2; D unresolved. Germline CDR1 MNHEY, CDR2 SVGAGI. With 7 bases removed from V and 2 bases from J, the gap between germline ends came to 11 bases. This CDR3 spans 14 amino acids. CDR3 bases: TGTGCCAGCAAGTGGGATACAAACACCGGGGAGCTGTTTTTT. Protein sequence: CASKWDTNTGELFF.

V gene TRBV30 combines with J gene TRBJ1-1; D gene uncertain. The CDR3 runs 16 residues. Trimming pared 0 bases from V and 11 bases from J, leaving 25 bases between. Per germline, CDR1 GTSNPN and CDR2 SVGIG (reference sequence). CDR3 in amino acids: CAWSVAAGPLSFKAFF. Here the CDR3 DNA reads TGTGCCTGGAGTGTAGCGGCTGGCCCATTGAGTTTTAAGGCTTTCTTT.

This clonotype has at least ten counts. This sequence joins TRBV20-1 and TRBJ2-7, with 10 bases aligning to TRBD1. The ends lost 7 bases at V and 0 bases at J; junction bases unmatched: 6. Germline CDR1 is DFQATT and CDR2 is SNEGSKA (reference sequence). This CDR3 region has 14 residues. The CDR3 nucleotides are TGCAGTGTTTGGGACAGGGGCAGCTCCTACGAGCAGTACTTC. Amino acid sequence: CSVWDRGSSYEQYF.

This clonotype occurred many times. The rearrangement uses TRBV7-9 and TRBJ1-6, with 8 bases fitting TRBD1. V was clipped by 5 bases and J by 10 bases; unmatched bases: 7. CDR1 SEHNR and CDR2 FQNEAQ come from the germline V gene (reference sequence). The CDR3 is 14 residues long. The CDR3 DNA is TGTGCCAGCAGCCAAGGGACAGGCCTCTCACCCCTCCACTTT. It translates to CASSQGTGLSPLHF.

This clonotype has ten or more counts. The chain carries TRBV6-5 and TRBJ2-2, with 9 bases lining up with TRBD1. The germline V gene has CDR1 MNHEY and CDR2 SVGAGI. Trimming removed 0 bases from V and 7 bases from J; junction bases left unmatched: 6. The CDR3 has 16 amino acids. The CDR3 spells CASSYSGTGSVGELFF. CDR3 in DNA: TGTGCCAGCAGTTACTCAGGGACAGGGTCCGTCGGGGAGCTGTTTTTT.

In its sample, this clonotype was seen many times. The chain uses TRBV5-1 and TRBJ2-5; D is unclear. Germline-derived CDR1 and CDR2 are SGHRS and YFSETQ. Trimming removed 1 base from V and 0 bases from J, with 10 bases in between. The CDR3 sequence is 15 residues long. The DNA for the CDR3 is TGCGCCAGCAGCTTGAACCCGATGAACCAAGAGACCCAGTACTTC. This encodes CASSLNPMNQETQYF. Filled out from reference TRBV5-1 and TRBJ2-5, the complete variable domain reads KAGVTQTPRYLIKTRGQQVTLSCSPISGHRSVSWYQQTPGQGLQFLFEYFSETQRNKGNFPGRFSGRQFSNSRSEMNVSTLELGDSALYLCASSLNPMNQETQYFGPGTRLLVL.

This clonotype has ten or more counts. The V call is TRBV7-2, the J call TRBJ2-5; unclear D gene. V lost 4 bases to trimming and J lost 0 bases, with 3 bases between them. Germline V gives CDR1 SGHTA, CDR2 FQGNSA. The CDR3 contains 12 residues. The CDR3 DNA is TGTGCCAGCAGCTATTACCAAGAGACCCAGTACTTC. Its translation: CASSYYQETQYF.

This chain links TRBV12-5 with TRBJ1-1, with D unclear. CDR1 and CDR2 from the germline V gene are LGHNT and FRNRAP. This CDR3 has 15 residues. V gave up 0 bases and J gave up 1 base, with 9 bases separating them. This CDR3 reads CASGLVLPGNTEAFF. Here the CDR3 DNA reads TGTGCTAGTGGTTTGGTACTACCGGGGAACACTGAAGCTTTCTTT.

This clonotype was counted many times. The chain couples TRBV6-2 or TRBV6-3 to TRBJ1-5, with D possibly TRBD1 on 5 matching bases. Germline V gives CDR1 MNHEY, CDR2 SVGEGT. V was clipped by 6 bases and J by 1 base, with 13 bases between them. The CDR3 is 15 amino acids. For the CDR3, the DNA is TGTGCCAGCAGCCCCCCTTGGGGGAGCAATCAGCCCCAGCATTTT. Encoded protein: CASSPPWGSNQPQHF.

This clonotype showed up many times. This sequence joins TRBV7-9 and TRBJ1-1; D is undetermined. The CDR3 is 13 residues long. Between the trimmed V and J ends, which lost 2 bases and 2 bases, there was a span of 6 bases. Germline V lookup: CDR1 SEHNR, CDR2 FQNEAQ (reference sequence). CDR3 residues: CASSLSENTEAFF. CDR3 DNA: TGTGCCAGCAGCTTAAGCGAAAACACTGAAGCTTTCTTT.

This clonotype showed up many times. The V and J genes are TRBV4-3 and TRBJ1-3; TRBD1 is a possible D gene (6 bases). V was shortened by 3 bases and J by 4 bases, with 10 bases between the two germline ends. Germline values: CDR1 LGHNA, CDR2 YSLEER. The CDR3 covers 14 residues. The CDR3 spells CASSHLGGGNTIYF. In nucleotides, the CDR3 is TGCGCCAGCAGCCATCTTGGGGGCGGAAACACCATATATTTT.